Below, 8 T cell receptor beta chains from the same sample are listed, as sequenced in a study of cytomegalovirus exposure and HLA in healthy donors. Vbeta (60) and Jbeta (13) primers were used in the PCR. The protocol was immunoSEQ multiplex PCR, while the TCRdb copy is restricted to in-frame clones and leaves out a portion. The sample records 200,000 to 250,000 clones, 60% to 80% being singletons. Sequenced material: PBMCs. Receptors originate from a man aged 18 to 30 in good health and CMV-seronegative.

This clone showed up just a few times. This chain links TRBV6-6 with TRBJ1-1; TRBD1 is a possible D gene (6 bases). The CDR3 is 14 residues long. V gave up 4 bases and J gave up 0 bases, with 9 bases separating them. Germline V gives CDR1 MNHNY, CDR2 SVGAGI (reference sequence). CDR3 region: CASSFGGVNTEAFF. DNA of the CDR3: TGTGCCAGCAGTTTTGGGGGCGTGAACACTGAAGCTTTCTTT.

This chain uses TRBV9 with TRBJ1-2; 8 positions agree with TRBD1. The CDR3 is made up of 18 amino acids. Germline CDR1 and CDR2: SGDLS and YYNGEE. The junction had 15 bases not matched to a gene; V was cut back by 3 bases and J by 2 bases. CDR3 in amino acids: CASSAPSTDRGRNYGYTF. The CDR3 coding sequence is TGTGCCAGCAGCGCGCCATCGACTGACAGGGGACGCAACTATGGCTACACCTTC. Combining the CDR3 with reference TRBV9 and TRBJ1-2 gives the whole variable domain DSGVTQTPKHLITATGQRVTLRCSPRSGDLSVYWYQQSLDQGLQFLIQYYNGEERAKGNILERFSAQQFPDLHSELNLSSLELGDSALYFCASSAPSTDRGRNYGYTFGSGTRLTVV.

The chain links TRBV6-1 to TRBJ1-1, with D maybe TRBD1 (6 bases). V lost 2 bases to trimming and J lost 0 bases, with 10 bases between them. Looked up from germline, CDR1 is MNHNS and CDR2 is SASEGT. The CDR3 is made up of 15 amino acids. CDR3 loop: CASSEWGQLNTEAFF. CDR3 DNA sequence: TGTGCCAGCAGTGAATGGGGACAATTGAACACTGAAGCTTTCTTT.

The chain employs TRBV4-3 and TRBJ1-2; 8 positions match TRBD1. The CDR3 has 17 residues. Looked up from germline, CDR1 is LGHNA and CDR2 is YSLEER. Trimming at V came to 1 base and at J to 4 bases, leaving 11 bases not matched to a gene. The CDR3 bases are TGCGCCAGCAGCCAAGGTCAAGGGACAGGCACCGCCTATGGCTACACCTTC. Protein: CASSQGQGTGTAYGYTF.

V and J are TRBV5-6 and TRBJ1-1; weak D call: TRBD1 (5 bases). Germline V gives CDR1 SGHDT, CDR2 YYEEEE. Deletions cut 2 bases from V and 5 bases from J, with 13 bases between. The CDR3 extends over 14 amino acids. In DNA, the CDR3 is TGTGCCAGCAGCTTAGCATGGGGCGAGACTGAAGCTTTCTTT. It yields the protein CASSLAWGETEAFF.

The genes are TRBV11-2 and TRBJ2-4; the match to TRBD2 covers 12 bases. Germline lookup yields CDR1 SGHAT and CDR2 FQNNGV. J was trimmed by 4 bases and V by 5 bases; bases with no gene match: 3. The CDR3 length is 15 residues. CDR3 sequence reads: CASSPGLAGKNIQYF. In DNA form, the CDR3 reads TGTGCCAGCAGCCCTGGACTAGCGGGAAAAAACATTCAGTACTTC.

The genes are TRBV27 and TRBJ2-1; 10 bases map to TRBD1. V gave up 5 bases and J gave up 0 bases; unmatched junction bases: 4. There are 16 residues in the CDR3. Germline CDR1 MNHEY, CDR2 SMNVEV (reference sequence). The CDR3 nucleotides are TGTGCCAGCAGTCGGGACAGGGGAGGCTCCTACAATGAGCAGTTCTTC. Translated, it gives CASSRDRGGSYNEQFF.

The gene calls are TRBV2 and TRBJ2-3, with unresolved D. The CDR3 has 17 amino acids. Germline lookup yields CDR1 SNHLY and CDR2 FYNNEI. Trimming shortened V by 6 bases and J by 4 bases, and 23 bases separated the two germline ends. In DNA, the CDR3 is TGTGCCAGCAGCGACAAAAAAATAGTTTCGGTCCCAGATACGCAGTATTTT. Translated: CASSDKKIVSVPDTQYF.